These 24 T cell receptor beta chains came from one sample sequenced in a study of Ad26.COV2.S vaccination and SARS-CoV-2 variants. Produced via immunoSEQ multiplex PCR; TCRdb's table is partial and in-frame only. Here the sample spans about 400,000 clones, 85% to 90% being singletons. Treatment of the sample: roughly 18 received Ad26.COV2.S at low or high dose, single or two shots; roughly five received placebo; per-sample allocation not given. Repertoires come from day 63 after the first vaccine or placebo injection. This specimen was peripheral blood, taken in a trial of Ad26.COV2.S vaccine versus placebo. The receptors were gathered from a person aged 18 to 65 who received the Ad26.COV2.S COVID-19 vaccine or a placebo.

This clone was picked up one time. V gene TRBV9 combines with J gene TRBJ2-2, with 7 bases matching TRBD1. V lost 2 bases, J lost 1 base, and 5 bases stayed unmatched. CDR3 length: 16 amino acids. Per germline, CDR1 SGDLS and CDR2 YYNGEE. This chain's CDR3 is CASSVRGQRNTGELFF. The CDR3 DNA follows: TGTGCCAGCAGCGTTAGGGGACAGAGGAACACCGGGGAGCTGTTTTTT.

The gene calls are TRBV3-1 (or the pseudogene TRBV3-2) and TRBJ2-1; maybe TRBD1 (6 bases). Germline loops: CDR1 LGHDT, CDR2 YNNKEL (reference sequence). The CDR3 consists of 13 residues. V shed 7 bases and J shed 4 bases, with 11 bases lying between them. CDR3 sequence reads: CASKFGQYNEQFF. The CDR3 nucleotides are TGTGCCAGCAAATTTGGACAGTACAATGAGCAGTTCTTC.

V is TRBV7-8 and J is TRBJ2-2; the match to TRBD1 covers 9 bases. V lost 5 bases and J lost 6; bases outside the gene matches: 13. CDR1 and CDR2 from the germline V gene are SGHVS and FQNEAQ. The CDR3 is 17 residues long. CDR3 sequence reads: CASSPARGTGYPGELFF. The CDR3 nucleotides are TGTGCCAGCAGCCCAGCAAGGGGGACAGGGTATCCCGGGGAGCTGTTTTTT. Filled out from reference TRBV7-8 and TRBJ2-2, the complete variable domain reads GAGVSQSPRYKVAKRGQDVALRCDPISGHVSLFWYQQALGQGPEFLTYFQNEAQLDKSGLPSDRFFAERPEGSVSTLKIQRTQQEDSAVYLCASSPARGTGYPGELFFGEGSRLTVL.

The chain combines TRBV6-5 with TRBJ1-4; 10 bases agree with TRBD1. J was trimmed by 8 bases and V by 4 bases; bases with no gene match: 7. The CDR3 sequence is 15 residues long. The V gene's germline CDR1 is MNHEY and CDR2 SVGAGI. The CDR3 DNA reads as TGTGCCAGCAGTTTCCGGGGACAGGGGAACGAAAAACTGTTTTTT. This sequence encodes CASSFRGQGNEKLFF.

The CDR3 DNA follows: TGTGCCAGCAGCCAAGCAAGGCTATCCACCGGGGAGCTGTTTTTT. Its protein is CASSQARLSTGELFF. The chain joins TRBV3-1 (or the pseudogene TRBV3-2) to TRBJ2-2; D is unresolved. The CDR3 is 15 residues long. Germline lookup yields CDR1 LGHDT and CDR2 YNNKEL (reference sequence). The V and J ends lost 1 base and 4 bases respectively, with 10 bases between them.

The V call is TRBV6-1, the J call TRBJ1-3; D is unclear. Germline V gene lookup returns CDR1 MNHNS and CDR2 SASEGT. This CDR3 contains 15 residues. V was pared by 3 bases and J by 0 bases, with 9 bases between. The CDR3, as DNA: TGTGCCAGCAGTGATCCGGCAATCTCTGGAAACACCATATATTTT. This sequence encodes CASSDPAISGNTIYF.

V and J are TRBV9 and TRBJ1-5; D is uncertain. V shed 0 bases and J shed 3 bases, with 4 bases lying between them. Germline V CDR1 and CDR2: SGDLS, YYNGEE. The CDR3 contains 13 residues. Written as DNA, the CDR3 is TGTGCCAGCAGCGTAGACTTCAATCAGCCCCAGCATTTT. Its translation is CASSVDFNQPQHF. The full variable domain, completed using reference TRBV9 and TRBJ1-5, is DSGVTQTPKHLITATGQRVTLRCSPRSGDLSVYWYQQSLDQGLQFLIQYYNGEERAKGNILERFSAQQFPDLHSELNLSSLELGDSALYFCASSVDFNQPQHFGDGTRLSIL.

This clone has a handful of counts. The chain combines TRBV2 with TRBJ1-2; D might be TRBD1 (6 bases). CDR3 length: 14 amino acids. In germline, CDR1 is SNHLY, CDR2 FYNNEI. V was clipped by 5 bases and J by 6 bases, with 16 bases between them. This CDR3 reads CASSPGTFLDGYTF. CDR3 bases: TGTGCCAGCAGTCCCGGGACATTTCTGGATGGCTACACCTTC.

In the case of this clone: The same CDR3 is also encoded by other DNA sequences in this sample. The CDR3 is CASSQGAGPYEQYF. DNA of the CDR3: TGCGCCAGCAGCCAAGGTGCAGGGCCCTACGAGCAGTACTTC. The V call is TRBV4-3, the J call TRBJ2-7, with D possibly matching TRBD1 (5 bases). The germline V and J ends were trimmed by 1 base and 2 bases, with 9 bases remaining between them. CDR3 length: 14 amino acids. The V gene's germline CDR1 is LGHNA and CDR2 YSLEER.

The J gene is TRBJ2-2, the V gene TRBV11-3, with D perhaps TRBD2 (7 bases). The germline V and J ends were trimmed by 3 bases and 3 bases, with 14 bases remaining between them. Per the germline V gene, CDR1 is SGHNT and CDR2 is YENEEA. There are 16 residues in the CDR3. The CDR3 nucleotides read TGTGCCAGCAGCTTGGGACGAGGGGGGGACACCGGGGAGCTGTTTTTT. Encoded protein: CASSLGRGGDTGELFF.

This chain joins TRBV2 and TRBJ2-3, with 8 bases lining up with TRBD1. The trim removed 6 bases at V and 2 bases at J, leaving 7 bases unmatched. The CDR3 extends over 15 amino acids. Germline CDR1 reads SNHLY; CDR2 reads FYNNEI. CDR3 amino acids: CASRVDRGDTDTQYF. The CDR3 DNA follows: TGTGCCAGCAGGGTAGACAGGGGAGACACAGATACGCAGTATTTT.

The chain employs TRBV28 and TRBJ2-5; either TRBD1 or TRBD2 may fit D (5 bases each). The V end lost 5 bases, the J end lost 5 bases, and 15 bases lay between the germline ends. The CDR3 loop spans 14 amino acids. The germline gives CDR1 MDHEN, CDR2 SYDVKM. The CDR3 here is CASSKQDSGETQYF. The DNA for the CDR3 is TGTGCCAGCAGTAAACAGGACTCAGGGGAGACCCAGTACTTC.

V gene TRBV12-3 or TRBV12-4 combines with J gene TRBJ2-3; D not resolved. The CDR3 contains 12 residues. Trimming left V 3 bases short and J 5 bases short, with 6 bases between. CDR3 in amino acids: CASSLAGDTQYF. The CDR3 DNA sequence: TGTGCCAGCAGTTTGGCCGGAGATACGCAGTATTTT.

The chain couples TRBV7-2 to TRBJ2-5, with a possible D match to TRBD2 (6 bases). This CDR3 is 14 amino acids long. Deletions cut 5 bases from V and 5 bases from J, with 15 bases between. Germline V CDR1 and CDR2: SGHTA, FQGNSA. The CDR3 protein is CASSLPAGGETQYF. The CDR3 region has the DNA TGTGCCAGCAGCCTGCCCGCCGGGGGTGAGACCCAGTACTTC.

This chain connects TRBV19 to TRBJ2-3, with 7 bases fitting TRBD1. Trimming removed 5 bases from V and 2 bases from J; junction bases left unmatched: 7. CDR1 is LNHDA, CDR2 SQIVND, per germline (reference sequence). This CDR3 is 15 amino acids long. In DNA, the CDR3 is TGTGCCAGTAGTGAAAGGGGGCTCATCACAGATACGCAGTATTTT. The encoded protein is CASSERGLITDTQYF.

The chain recombines TRBV6-2 or TRBV6-3 with TRBJ2-3, with TRBD2 identical over 11 bases. The ends lost 4 bases at V and 7 bases at J; junction bases unmatched: 19. Germline V CDR1 and CDR2: MNHEY, SVGEGT. The CDR3 spans 19 residues. The CDR3 region has the DNA TGTGCCAGCAGTTTGGGCCCCTTCGTAGCGGGGGGGCTCTTACATACGCAGTATTTT. This sequence encodes CASSLGPFVAGGLLHTQYF.

The rearrangement links TRBV5-1 to TRBJ2-7; the D gene is possibly TRBD1 (5 bases). This CDR3 has 17 amino acids. Germline V gene data show CDR1 as SGHRS and CDR2 as YFSETQ. Trimming took off 0 bases at V and 4 bases at J, with 20 bases between the two ends. CDR3 in amino acids: CASSLGRNDRRAYEQYF. CDR3 DNA sequence: TGCGCCAGCAGCTTGGGAAGGAATGACAGAAGAGCTTACGAGCAGTACTTC.

This clone has just one count. The chain is built from TRBV28 and TRBJ2-5; maybe TRBD2 (7 bases). The CDR3 sequence is 16 residues long. Between the trimmed V and J ends, which lost 8 bases and 9 bases, there was a span of 28 bases. Germline CDR1 is MDHEN and CDR2 is SYDVKM. Here the CDR3 reads CASESGGRGSARAQYF. CDR3 DNA: TGTGCCAGCGAATCGGGGGGCAGGGGAAGCGCGAGGGCCCAGTACTTC.

This clone was seen a few times. This chain uses TRBV7-6 with TRBJ1-5; unclear D gene. CDR3 size: 13 residues. Germline CDR1 reads SGHVS; CDR2 reads FNYEAQ. The V end lost 5 bases, the J end lost 0 bases, and 5 bases lay between the germline ends. The CDR3 is CASSLNSNQPQHF. The CDR3 region has the DNA TGTGCCAGCAGCCTCAATAGCAATCAGCCCCAGCATTTT.

V and J are TRBV27 and TRBJ2-3; D is perhaps TRBD2 (6 bases). CDR1 MNHEY and CDR2 SMNVEV come from the germline V gene (reference sequence). This CDR3 is 14 amino acids long. V was clipped by 5 bases and J by 3 bases, with 12 bases between them. The CDR3: CASSILAVTDTQYF. The CDR3 nucleotides are TGTGCCAGCAGTATATTAGCGGTGACAGATACGCAGTATTTT.

This sequence joins TRBV27 and TRBJ2-1; 10 nucleotides align to TRBD1. V shed 6 bases and J 10 bases; nucleotides not matched to a gene: 3. This CDR3 is built from 12 residues. Germline assignment: CDR1 MNHEY and CDR2 SMNVEV (reference sequence). The CDR3 here is CASRDRGQEQFF. CDR3 DNA: TGTGCCAGCAGAGACAGGGGGCAGGAGCAGTTCTTC.

CDR3 residues: CASSECGRDRFSGYSNQPQHF. CDR3 nucleotide sequence: TGCGCCAGCAGTGAGTGCGGAAGGGACAGGTTTAGCGGATATAGCAATCAGCCCCAGCATTTT. This chain connects TRBV10-1 to TRBJ1-5; 8 bases are a match to TRBD1. The CDR3 extends over 21 amino acids. After removal of 1 base from V and 0 bases from J, the junction contained 17 bases not matched to a gene. CDR1 is WNHNN, CDR2 SYGVQD, per germline (reference sequence).

V is TRBV9 and J is TRBJ2-2; perhaps TRBD2 as D (6 bases). The CDR3 has 18 amino acids. Trimming took off 0 bases at V and 4 bases at J, with 19 bases between the two ends. The germline CDR1 and CDR2 sequences are SGDLS and YYNGEE. The CDR3 loop is CASSVDWGERSGTGELFF. In DNA, the CDR3 is TGTGCCAGCAGCGTAGATTGGGGGGAACGCTCGGGCACCGGGGAGCTGTTTTTT.

V is TRBV6-1 and J is TRBJ2-5; TRBD1 agrees at 8 bases. Per germline, CDR1 MNHNS and CDR2 SASEGT. This CDR3 contains 15 residues. Unmatched junction bases numbered 7, after V lost 2 bases and J lost 5 bases. The CDR3 DNA is TGTGCCAGCAGTGAACCCACAGGGGGTAGGGAGACCCAGTACTTC. Translated, it gives CASSEPTGGRETQYF.